The 20 T cell receptor beta chains below were found in one sample sequenced in a study of blood T cell repertoires in COVID-19 (dated by TCRdb to the early 2020s). Receptor amplification or capture employed the immunoSEQ multiplex PCR assay. In TCRdb, the immuneACCESS table is reduced to in-frame sequences with V and J assigned. These tables do not hold every clone; where another copy was compared, an unresolved V gene accounts for under half, and the others remain unexplained. The sample includes over 400,000 clones, with over 75% observed a single time. Together, the top ten hold about 3.2% of the sample. Material for sequencing was peripheral blood. These receptors all stem from a human donor in a cohort sampled during active COVID-19.

V and J are TRBV29-1 and TRBJ2-3; 11 nucleotides agree with TRBD2. This CDR3 has 16 residues. Germline V lookup: CDR1 SQVTM, CDR2 ANQGSEA. V was pared by 1 base and J by 0 bases, with 3 bases of the junction left unmatched. CDR3 sequence: CSVEGGTSGSTDTQYF. The CDR3 region has the DNA TGCAGCGTTGAAGGTGGGACTAGCGGAAGCACAGATACGCAGTATTTT.

This clone has only a few counts. The chain carries TRBV5-8 and TRBJ1-5; 7 positions agree with TRBD1. Germline V gene sequence: CDR1 SGHTS, CDR2 YDEGEE. The CDR3 is made up of 16 amino acids. V shed 4 bases, J shed 3 bases, and the junction held 10 bases outside the gene matches. The CDR3 bases are TGTGCCAGCAGCCGTCACAGGGGTAGAGTCAATCAGCCCCAGCATTTT. Its translation: CASSRHRGRVNQPQHF. Together with reference TRBV5-8 and TRBJ1-5, the CDR3 gives the full variable domain: EAGVTQSPTHLIKTRGQQATLRCSPISGHTSVYWYQQALGLGLQFLLWYDEGEERNRGNFPPRFSGRQFPNYSSELNVNALELEDSALYLCASSRHRGRVNQPQHFGDGTRLSIL.

The V call is TRBV5-1, the J call TRBJ2-7; 7 bases map to TRBD2. Looked up from germline, CDR1 is SGHRS and CDR2 is YFSETQ. The V segment lost 0 bases and the J segment 6 bases; nucleotides outside the gene matches: 9. The CDR3 is 15 residues long. The CDR3 loop reads CASSLGSGQRSEQYF. The DNA of the CDR3 is TGCGCCAGCAGCTTGGGTAGCGGGCAAAGATCCGAGCAGTACTTC.

The chain employs TRBV19 and TRBJ1-4; 9 bases line up with TRBD1. Germline CDR1 reads LNHDA; CDR2 reads SQIVND (reference sequence). This CDR3 has 15 amino acids. V lost 7 bases to trimming and J lost 1 base; unmatched junction nucleotides: 4. CDR3 sequence (DNA): TGTGCCAGTACGAGGACAGGGGAAACTAATGAAAAACTGTTTTTT. It is translated as CASTRTGETNEKLFF.

V usage is TRBV10-1 and J usage is TRBJ2-7; tentative D call: TRBD2 (6 bases). Between the trimmed V and J ends, which lost 6 bases and 1 base, there was a span of 16 bases. Germline V gene sequence: CDR1 WNHNN, CDR2 SYGVQD (reference sequence). This CDR3 region has 15 residues. CDR3 sequence reads: CASSRNTGESYEQYF. The CDR3 DNA sequence: TGCGCCAGCAGCCGGAACACGGGAGAGTCCTACGAGCAGTACTTC.

This clone was recorded a few times. This chain uses TRBV5-1 with TRBJ2-7, with 10 positions matching TRBD2. The CDR3 covers 14 residues. Germline CDR1 SGHRS, CDR2 YFSETQ. V shed 5 bases and J 6 bases; nucleotides not matched to a gene: 8. This CDR3 reads CASREAGGPLEQYF. CDR3 DNA sequence: TGCGCCAGCAGAGAAGCGGGAGGGCCTCTCGAGCAGTACTTC.

The CDR3 nucleotides are TGCGCCAGCAGCCTGGCGGGGTCTTCTATCTCCTACGAGCAGTACTTC. Its protein is CASSLAGSSISYEQYF. The chain has TRBV5-1 and TRBJ2-7, with D possibly being TRBD2 (6 bases). The CDR3 spans 16 residues. Germline CDR1 SGHRS, CDR2 YFSETQ. Trimming left V 4 bases short and J 0 bases short, with 17 bases between.

V gene TRBV9 combines with J gene TRBJ1-2; 9 bases map to TRBD1. Trimming took 3 bases from V and 8 from J; bases not matched to a gene: 11. The CDR3 extends over 15 amino acids. Germline values: CDR1 SGDLS, CDR2 YYNGEE. CDR3 DNA: TGTGCCAGCAGCGCCCAGGGGACAGGGCGGCGGGGCTACACCTTC. The encoded protein is CASSAQGTGRRGYTF.

This sequence joins TRBV7-2 and TRBJ2-7; 7 bases match TRBD2. Germline lookup yields CDR1 SGHTA and CDR2 FQGNSA. The CDR3 sequence is 14 residues long. V lost 2 bases, J lost 4 bases, and 5 bases stayed unmatched. The CDR3 sequence is CASSLLGRTYEQYF. The CDR3 DNA is TGTGCCAGCAGCTTACTCGGGAGGACTTACGAGCAGTACTTC.

The chain uses TRBV11-3 and TRBJ2-3, with D possibly being TRBD1 (8 bases). The V gene's germline CDR1 is SGHNT and CDR2 YENEEA. V was cut by 5 bases and J by 2 bases, with 14 bases left in between. The CDR3 length is 15 residues. The CDR3 loop is CASSKQGGITDTQYF. Written as DNA, the CDR3 is TGTGCCAGCAGCAAACAGGGGGGGATCACAGATACGCAGTATTTT.

About this clone itself: Other DNA sequences in this specimen translate into the identical CDR3. The chain recombines TRBV30 with TRBJ2-7; TRBD1 matches 10 bases. The V gene end was trimmed by 1 base and the J gene end by 3 bases; junction bases not matched to a gene: 0. The CDR3 contains 13 residues. Germline V lookup: CDR1 GTSNPN, CDR2 SVGIG (reference sequence). For the CDR3, the DNA is TGTGCCTGGAGTGGGGACAGGGGCTACGAGCAGTACTTC. Translated: CAWSGDRGYEQYF.

This chain joins TRBV12-3 or TRBV12-4 and TRBJ1-1; tentatively, D is TRBD1 (6 bases). Trimming stripped 6 bases from V and 4 bases from J, with 12 bases between. The CDR3 consists of 13 residues. CDR3 bases: TGTGCCAGCAGCCAGGGGCCCCTCACTGAAGCTTTCTTT. It is translated as CASSQGPLTEAFF.

This clone was detected only once. The chain links TRBV2 to TRBJ2-1; 10 bases align to TRBD2. This CDR3 contains 15 residues. Germline assignment: CDR1 SNHLY and CDR2 FYNNEI. V was pared by 5 bases and J by 5 bases, with 6 bases of the junction left unmatched. The CDR3 loop reads CASSSEREGHNEQFF. CDR3 sequence (DNA): TGTGCCAGCAGTTCCGAGCGGGAGGGCCACAATGAGCAGTTCTTC.

The V call is TRBV5-1, the J call TRBJ1-1; possible D gene TRBD1, 5 bases. Trimming cost V 0 bases and J 10 bases, with 10 bases left between them. The CDR3 runs to 12 residues. The V gene's germline CDR1 is SGHRS and CDR2 YFSETQ. This chain's CDR3 is CASSLEGLRAFF. CDR3 bases: TGCGCCAGCAGCTTGGAGGGGTTGAGAGCTTTCTTT. The complete variable domain, with remaining parts taken from reference TRBV5-1 and TRBJ1-1, reads KAGVTQTPRYLIKTRGQQVTLSCSPISGHRSVSWYQQTPGQGLQFLFEYFSETQRNKGNFPGRFSGRQFSNSRSEMNVSTLELGDSALYLCASSLEGLRAFFGQGTRLTVV.

The chain uses TRBV11-2 and TRBJ2-7; 8 nucleotides line up with TRBD2. Germline V gene lookup returns CDR1 SGHAT and CDR2 FQNNGV. Trimming took 5 bases from V and 7 from J; bases not matched to a gene: 13. This CDR3 spans 15 amino acids. The CDR3: CASSRTIAGSGEQYF. As DNA, the CDR3 is TGTGCCAGCAGCCGTACCATAGCGGGATCGGGGGAGCAGTACTTC. The full variable domain, rest sourced from reference TRBV11-2 and TRBJ2-7, is EAGVAQSPRYKIIEKRQSVAFWCNPISGHATLYWYQQILGQGPKLLIQFQNNGVVDDSQLPKDRFSAERLKGVDSTLKIQPAKLEDSAVYLCASSRTIAGSGEQYFGPGTRLTVT.

The CDR3 DNA sequence: TGTGCCAGCAGTGTCGACAGGGGAAATGAAAAACTGTTTTTT. As protein: CASSVDRGNEKLFF. V usage is TRBV2 and J usage is TRBJ1-4, with TRBD1 matching 8 bases. The V gene's germline CDR1 is SNHLY and CDR2 FYNNEI. V shed 4 bases, J shed 5 bases, and the junction held 3 bases outside the gene matches. The CDR3 runs to 14 residues.

This clone has just one count. CDR3 sequence reads: CASSPYSGTTAYEQYF. The CDR3 coding sequence is TGTGCCAGCAGCCCGTACTCCGGGACTACGGCCTACGAGCAGTACTTC. The V gene is TRBV4-2, the J gene TRBJ2-7; 7 bases align to TRBD2. The CDR3 is 16 residues long. The germline V gene encodes CDR1 LGHNA and CDR2 YNFKEQ. The V and J ends lost 4 bases and 2 bases, in that order; junction bases with no gene match: 11.

The rearrangement uses TRBV6-5 and TRBJ2-7; 10 nucleotides line up with TRBD1. Germline V gene data show CDR1 as MNHEY and CDR2 as SVGAGI. With V trimmed by 6 bases and J by 4 bases, 9 bases remained unmatched. The CDR3 length is 15 residues. CDR3 loop: CASRAPGQGWYEQYF. CDR3 bases: TGTGCCAGCAGGGCACCGGGACAGGGGTGGTACGAGCAGTACTTC.

This clone was seen only a few times. The rearrangement uses TRBV2 and TRBJ2-7; the D is unclear. V lost 4 bases and J lost 1, with 5 bases in between. The CDR3 runs to 12 residues. Germline loops: CDR1 SNHLY, CDR2 FYNNEI. CDR3 protein: CASSAQSYEQYF. In DNA form, the CDR3 reads TGTGCCAGCAGTGCCCAATCCTACGAGCAGTACTTC.

The chain is built from TRBV28 and TRBJ1-3; D gene ambiguous. Trimming left V 4 bases short and J 4 bases short, with 11 bases between. Germline lookup yields CDR1 MDHEN and CDR2 SYDVKM. The length of the CDR3 is 14 residues. The CDR3 nucleotides read TGTGCCAGCAGTTACGGGGTAGAAGGAAACACCATATATTTT. This translates into CASSYGVEGNTIYF.